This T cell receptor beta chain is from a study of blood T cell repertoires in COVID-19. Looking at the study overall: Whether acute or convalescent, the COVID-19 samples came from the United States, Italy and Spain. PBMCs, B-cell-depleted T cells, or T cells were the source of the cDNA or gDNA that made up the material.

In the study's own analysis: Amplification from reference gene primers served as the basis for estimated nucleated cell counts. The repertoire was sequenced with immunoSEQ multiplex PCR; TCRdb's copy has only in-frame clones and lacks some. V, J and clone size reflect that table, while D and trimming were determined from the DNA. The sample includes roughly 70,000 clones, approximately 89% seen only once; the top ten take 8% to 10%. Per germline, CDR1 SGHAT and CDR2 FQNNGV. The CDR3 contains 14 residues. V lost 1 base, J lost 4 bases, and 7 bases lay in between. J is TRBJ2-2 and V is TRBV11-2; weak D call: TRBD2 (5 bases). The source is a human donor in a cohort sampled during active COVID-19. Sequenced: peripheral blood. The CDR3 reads CASSLVGSTGELFF. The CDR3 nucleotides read TGTGCCAGCAGCTTAGTTGGGAGCACCGGGGAGCTGTTTTTT.